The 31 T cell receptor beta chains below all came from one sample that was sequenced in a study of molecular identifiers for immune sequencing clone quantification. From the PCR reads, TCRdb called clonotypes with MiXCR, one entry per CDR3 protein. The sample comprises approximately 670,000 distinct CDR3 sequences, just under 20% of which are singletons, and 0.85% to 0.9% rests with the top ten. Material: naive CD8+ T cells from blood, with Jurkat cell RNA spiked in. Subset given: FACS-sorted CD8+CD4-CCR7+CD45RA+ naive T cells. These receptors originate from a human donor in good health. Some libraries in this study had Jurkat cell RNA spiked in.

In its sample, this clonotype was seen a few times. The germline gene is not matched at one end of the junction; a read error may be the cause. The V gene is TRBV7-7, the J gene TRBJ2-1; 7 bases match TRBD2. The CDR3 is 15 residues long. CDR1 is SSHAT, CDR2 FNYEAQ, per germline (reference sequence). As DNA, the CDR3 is TGTGCTAGCAGCCGGGGGAGCGGGGTATACAATGAGCAGTTCTTC. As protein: CASSRGSGVYNEQFF.

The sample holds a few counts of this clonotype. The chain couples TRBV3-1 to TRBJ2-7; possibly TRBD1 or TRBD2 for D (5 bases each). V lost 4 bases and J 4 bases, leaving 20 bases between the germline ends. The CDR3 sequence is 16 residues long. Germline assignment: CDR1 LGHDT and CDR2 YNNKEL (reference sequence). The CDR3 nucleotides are TGTGCCAGCAGCCCGCAACCGGGACCAGCAGGGTACGAGCAGTACTTC. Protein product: CASSPQPGPAGYEQYF.

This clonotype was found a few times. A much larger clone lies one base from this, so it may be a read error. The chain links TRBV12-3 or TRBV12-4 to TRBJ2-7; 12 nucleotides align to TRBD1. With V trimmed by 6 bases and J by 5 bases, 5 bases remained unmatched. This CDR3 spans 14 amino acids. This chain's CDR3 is CASRPGTGGNEQYF. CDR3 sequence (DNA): TGTGCCAGCAGACCCGGGACAGGGGGCAACGAGCAGTACTTC.

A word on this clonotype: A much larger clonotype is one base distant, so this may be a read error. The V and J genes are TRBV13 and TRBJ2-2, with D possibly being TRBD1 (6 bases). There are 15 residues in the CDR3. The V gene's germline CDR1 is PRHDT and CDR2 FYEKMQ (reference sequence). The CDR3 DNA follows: TGTGCCAGCAGCGCGGACAGAGCGAACGCCGGGGAGCTGTTTTTT. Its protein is CASSADRANAGELFF.

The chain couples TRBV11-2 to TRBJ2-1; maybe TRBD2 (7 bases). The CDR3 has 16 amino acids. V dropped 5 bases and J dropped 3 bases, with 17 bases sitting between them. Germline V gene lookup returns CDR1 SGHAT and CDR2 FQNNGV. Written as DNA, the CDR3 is TGTGCCAGCAGCCCGACTGGCGGGGGCCTCTACAATGAGCAGTTCTTC. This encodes CASSPTGGGLYNEQFF.

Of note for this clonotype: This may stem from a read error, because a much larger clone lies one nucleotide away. In nucleotides, the CDR3 is TGTGCCACCAGTTCGGCACGGCAGGGTTACAATGAGCAGCTCTTC. It specifies CATSSARQGYNEQLF. The chain uses TRBV24-1 and TRBJ2-1; weak D call: TRBD1 (5 bases). The CDR3 has 15 residues. Germline values: CDR1 KGHDR, CDR2 SFDVKD.

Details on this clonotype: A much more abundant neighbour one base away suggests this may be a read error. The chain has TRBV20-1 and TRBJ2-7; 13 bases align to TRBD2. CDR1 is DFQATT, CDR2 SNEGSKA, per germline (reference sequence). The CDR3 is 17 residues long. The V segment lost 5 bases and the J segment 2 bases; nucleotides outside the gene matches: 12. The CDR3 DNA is TGCAGTGCTCCCCTATCACTAGCGGGAGGGCCGGCCTACGAGCAGTACTTC. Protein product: CSAPLSLAGGPAYEQYF.

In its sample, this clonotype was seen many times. CDR3 in amino acids: CASSESLTYEQYF. The CDR3 region has the DNA TGTGCCAGCAGTGAAAGCTTAACCTACGAGCAGTACTTC. J is TRBJ2-7 and V is TRBV6-1; D remains unclear. The V end was cut by 2 bases, the J end by 2 bases, with 7 bases between. Germline loops: CDR1 MNHNS, CDR2 SASEGT. This CDR3 is built from 13 residues.

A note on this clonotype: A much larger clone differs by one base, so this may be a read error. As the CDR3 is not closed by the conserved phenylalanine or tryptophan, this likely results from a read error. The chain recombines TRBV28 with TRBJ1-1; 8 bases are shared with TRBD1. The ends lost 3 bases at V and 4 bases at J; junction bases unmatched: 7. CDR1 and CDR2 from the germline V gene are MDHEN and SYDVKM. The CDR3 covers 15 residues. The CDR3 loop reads CASSFRGQGVTEAFS. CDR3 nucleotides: TGTGCCAGCAGTTTCCGTGGACAGGGAGTCACTGAAGCTTTCTCT.

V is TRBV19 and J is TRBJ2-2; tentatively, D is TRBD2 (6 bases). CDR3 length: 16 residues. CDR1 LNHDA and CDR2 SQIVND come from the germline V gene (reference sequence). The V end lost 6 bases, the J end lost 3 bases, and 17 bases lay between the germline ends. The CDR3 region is CASSPLSGGDTGELFF. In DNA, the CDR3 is TGTGCCAGTAGCCCCCTTAGCGGAGGGGACACCGGGGAGCTGTTTTTT.

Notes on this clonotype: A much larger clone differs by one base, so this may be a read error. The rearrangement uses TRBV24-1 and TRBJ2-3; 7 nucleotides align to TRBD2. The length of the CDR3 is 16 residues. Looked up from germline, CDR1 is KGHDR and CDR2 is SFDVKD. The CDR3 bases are TGTGCCGCCAGTGATGCCAGCGGGGAAAACACAGATACGCAGTATTTT. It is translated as CAASDASGENTDTQYF.

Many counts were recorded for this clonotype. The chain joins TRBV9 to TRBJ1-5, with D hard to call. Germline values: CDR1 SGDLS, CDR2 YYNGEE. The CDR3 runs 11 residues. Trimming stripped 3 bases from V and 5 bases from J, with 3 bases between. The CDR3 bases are TGTGCCAGCAGCGGATATCAGCCCCAGCATTTT. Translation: CASSGYQPQHF.

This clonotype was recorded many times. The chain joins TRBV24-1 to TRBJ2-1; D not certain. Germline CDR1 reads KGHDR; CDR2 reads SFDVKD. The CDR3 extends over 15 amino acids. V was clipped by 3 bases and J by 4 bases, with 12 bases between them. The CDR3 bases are TGTGCCACCAGTGATAGAGCGCTGCCGTACAATGAGCAGTTCTTC. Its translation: CATSDRALPYNEQFF.

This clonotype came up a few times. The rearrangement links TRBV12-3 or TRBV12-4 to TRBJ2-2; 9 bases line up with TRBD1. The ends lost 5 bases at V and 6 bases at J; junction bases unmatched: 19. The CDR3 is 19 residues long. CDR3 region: CASSPTPSGTGFFAGELFF. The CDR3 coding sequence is TGTGCCAGCAGTCCCACCCCCTCTGGGACAGGGTTTTTCGCCGGGGAGCTGTTTTTT.

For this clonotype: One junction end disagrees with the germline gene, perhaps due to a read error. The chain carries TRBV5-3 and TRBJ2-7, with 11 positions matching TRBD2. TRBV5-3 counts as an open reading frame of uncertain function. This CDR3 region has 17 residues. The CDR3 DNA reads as TGTGCCAGCAGCTTGGAGGGTCGGGGACTAGCGGTCTACGAGCAGTACTTC. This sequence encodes CASSLEGRGLAVYEQYF.

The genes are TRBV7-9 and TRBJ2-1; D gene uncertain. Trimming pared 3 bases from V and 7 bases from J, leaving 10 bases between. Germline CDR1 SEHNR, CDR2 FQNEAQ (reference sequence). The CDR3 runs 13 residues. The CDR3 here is CASSFPSSNEQFF. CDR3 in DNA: TGTGCCAGCAGCTTTCCTTCTAGTAATGAGCAGTTCTTC.

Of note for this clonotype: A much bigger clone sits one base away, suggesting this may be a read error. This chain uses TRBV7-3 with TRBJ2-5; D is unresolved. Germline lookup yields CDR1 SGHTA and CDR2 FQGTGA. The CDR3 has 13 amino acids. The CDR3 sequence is CASSLVSKEAQYF. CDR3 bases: TGTGCCAGCAGCTTAGTCAGCAAAGAGGCCCAGTACTTC.

CDR3 sequence: CASKLIGSGFNTEAFF. CDR3 nucleotide sequence: TGTGCCAGCAAATTAATAGGGTCGGGGTTCAACACTGAAGCTTTCTTT. The chain has TRBV6-2 or TRBV6-3 and TRBJ1-1; D is ambiguous. The V gene lost 7 bases and the J gene lost 2 bases, with 20 bases spanning the gap. The CDR3 runs 16 residues. CDR1 and CDR2 (germline): MNHEY, SVGEGT.

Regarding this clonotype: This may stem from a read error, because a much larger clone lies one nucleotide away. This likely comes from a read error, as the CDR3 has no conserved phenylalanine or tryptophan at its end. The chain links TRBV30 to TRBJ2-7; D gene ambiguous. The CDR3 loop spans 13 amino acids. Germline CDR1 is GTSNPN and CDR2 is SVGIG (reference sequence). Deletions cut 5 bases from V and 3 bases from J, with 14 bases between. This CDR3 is CAWDEARVYEQYS. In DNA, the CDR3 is TGTGCCTGGGATGAAGCTAGGGTCTACGAGCAGTACTCC.

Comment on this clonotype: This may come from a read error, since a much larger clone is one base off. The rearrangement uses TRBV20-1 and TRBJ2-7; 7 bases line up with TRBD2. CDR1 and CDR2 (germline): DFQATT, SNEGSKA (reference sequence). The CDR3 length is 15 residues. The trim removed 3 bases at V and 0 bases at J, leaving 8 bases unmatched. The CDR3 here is CSARETGGASYEQYF. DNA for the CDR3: TGCAGTGCTAGGGAGACGGGAGGCGCCTCCTACGAGCAGTACTTC.

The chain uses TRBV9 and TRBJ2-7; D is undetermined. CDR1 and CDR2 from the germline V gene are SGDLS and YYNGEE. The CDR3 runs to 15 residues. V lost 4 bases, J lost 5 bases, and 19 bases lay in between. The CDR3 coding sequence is TGTGCCAGCAGCTTCTGGGCTTCCGACCTCCACGAGCAGTACTTC. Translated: CASSFWASDLHEQYF.

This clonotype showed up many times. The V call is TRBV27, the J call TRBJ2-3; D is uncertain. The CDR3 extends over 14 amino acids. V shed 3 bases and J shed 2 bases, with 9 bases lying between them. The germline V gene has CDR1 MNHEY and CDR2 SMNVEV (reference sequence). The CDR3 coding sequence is TGTGCCAGCAGTTTTACACCTAACACAGATACGCAGTATTTT. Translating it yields CASSFTPNTDTQYF.

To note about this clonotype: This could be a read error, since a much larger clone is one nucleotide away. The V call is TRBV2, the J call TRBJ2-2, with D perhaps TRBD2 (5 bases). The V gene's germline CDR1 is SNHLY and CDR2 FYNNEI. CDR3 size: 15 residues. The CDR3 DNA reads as TGTGCCAGCAGTGGTCCCGACTTGAACACCGGGGAGCTGGTTTTT. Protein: CASSGPDLNTGELVF. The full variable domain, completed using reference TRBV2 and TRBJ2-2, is EPEVTQTPSHQVTQMGQEVILRCVPISNHLYFYWYRQILGQKVEFLVSFYNNEISEKSEIFDDQFSVERPDGSNFTLKIRSTKLEDSAMYFCASSGPDLNTGELVFGEGSRLTVL.

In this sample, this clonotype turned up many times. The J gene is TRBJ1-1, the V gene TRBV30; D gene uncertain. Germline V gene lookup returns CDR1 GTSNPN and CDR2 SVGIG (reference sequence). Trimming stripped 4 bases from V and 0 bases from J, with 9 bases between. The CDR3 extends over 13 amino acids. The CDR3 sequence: CAWTDPMNTEAFF. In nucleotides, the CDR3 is TGTGCCTGGACCGACCCCATGAACACTGAAGCTTTCTTT.

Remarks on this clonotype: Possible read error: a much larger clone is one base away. The DNA for the CDR3 is TGTGCCACCAGCGGAAACGGTCTCCAAGAGACCCAGTGCTTC. This translates into CATSGNGLQETQCF. The chain has TRBV15 and TRBJ2-5, with D uncertain. The CDR3 is 14 amino acids. Germline values: CDR1 LNHNV, CDR2 YYDKDF (reference sequence).

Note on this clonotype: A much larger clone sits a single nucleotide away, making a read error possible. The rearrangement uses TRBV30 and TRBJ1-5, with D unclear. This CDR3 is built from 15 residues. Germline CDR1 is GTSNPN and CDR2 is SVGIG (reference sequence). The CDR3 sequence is CAWSKRTGKHQSQHF. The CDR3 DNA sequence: TGTGCCTGGAGTAAGAGGACCGGGAAACATCAGTCCCAGCATTTT.

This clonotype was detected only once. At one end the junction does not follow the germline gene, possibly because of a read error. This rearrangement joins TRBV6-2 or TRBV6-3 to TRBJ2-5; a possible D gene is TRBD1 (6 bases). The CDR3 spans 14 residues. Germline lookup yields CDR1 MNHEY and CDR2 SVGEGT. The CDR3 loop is CACRGLAVQETQYF. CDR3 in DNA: TGTGCCTGCAGGGGCCTAGCAGTTCAAGAGACCCAGTACTTC.

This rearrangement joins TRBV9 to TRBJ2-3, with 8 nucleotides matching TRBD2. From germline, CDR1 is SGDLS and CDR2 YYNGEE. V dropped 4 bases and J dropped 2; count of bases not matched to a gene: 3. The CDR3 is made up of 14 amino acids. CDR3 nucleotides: TGTGCCAGCAGCATTAGCGGGGCCACAGATACGCAGTATTTT. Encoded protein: CASSISGATDTQYF.

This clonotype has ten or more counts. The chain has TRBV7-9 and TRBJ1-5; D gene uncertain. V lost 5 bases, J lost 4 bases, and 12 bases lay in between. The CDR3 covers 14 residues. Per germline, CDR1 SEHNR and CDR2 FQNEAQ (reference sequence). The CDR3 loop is CASSANSGNQPQHF. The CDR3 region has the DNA TGTGCCAGCAGCGCCAATAGTGGGAATCAGCCCCAGCATTTT.

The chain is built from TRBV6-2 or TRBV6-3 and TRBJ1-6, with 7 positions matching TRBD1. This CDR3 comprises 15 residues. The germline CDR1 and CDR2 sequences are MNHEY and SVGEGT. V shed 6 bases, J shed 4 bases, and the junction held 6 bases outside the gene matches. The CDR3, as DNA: TGTGCCAGCAGCCACGACAGGGAATATAATTCACCCCTCCACTTT. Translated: CASSHDREYNSPLHF.

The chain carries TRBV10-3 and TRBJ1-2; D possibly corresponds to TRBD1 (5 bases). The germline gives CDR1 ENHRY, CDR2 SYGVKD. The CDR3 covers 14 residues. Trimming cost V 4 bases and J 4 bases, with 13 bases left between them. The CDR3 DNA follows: TGTGCCATCAGTGTAGAGGGGAGGGGCTATGGCTACACCTTC. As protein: CAISVEGRGYGYTF.